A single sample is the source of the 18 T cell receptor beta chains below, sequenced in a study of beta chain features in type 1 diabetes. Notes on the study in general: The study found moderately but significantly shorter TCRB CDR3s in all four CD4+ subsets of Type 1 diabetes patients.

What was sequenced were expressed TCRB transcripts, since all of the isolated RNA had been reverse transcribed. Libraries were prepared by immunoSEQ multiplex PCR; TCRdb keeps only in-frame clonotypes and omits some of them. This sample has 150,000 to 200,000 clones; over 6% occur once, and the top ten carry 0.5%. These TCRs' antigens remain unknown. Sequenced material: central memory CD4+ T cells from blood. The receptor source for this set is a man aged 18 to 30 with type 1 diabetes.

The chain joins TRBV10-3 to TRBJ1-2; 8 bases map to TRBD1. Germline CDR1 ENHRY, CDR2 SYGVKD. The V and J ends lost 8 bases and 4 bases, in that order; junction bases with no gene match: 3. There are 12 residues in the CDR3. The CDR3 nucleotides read TGTGCCATCGGGACAGGACTCTATGGCTACACCTTC. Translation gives CAIGTGLYGYTF.

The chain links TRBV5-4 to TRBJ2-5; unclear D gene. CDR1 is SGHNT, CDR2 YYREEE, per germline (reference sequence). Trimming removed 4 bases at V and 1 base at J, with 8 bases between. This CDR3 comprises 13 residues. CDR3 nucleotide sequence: TGTGCCAGCAGCCGTGGGCCCCAAGAGACCCAGTACTTC. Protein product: CASSRGPQETQYF.

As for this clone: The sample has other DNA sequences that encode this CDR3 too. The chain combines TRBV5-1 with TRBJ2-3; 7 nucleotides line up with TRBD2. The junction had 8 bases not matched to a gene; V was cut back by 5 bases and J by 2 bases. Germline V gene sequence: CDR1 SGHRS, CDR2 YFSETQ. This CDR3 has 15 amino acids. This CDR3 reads CASSLTGLTTDTQYF. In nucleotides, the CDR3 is TGCGCCAGCAGTCTAACGGGACTAACCACAGATACGCAGTATTTT.

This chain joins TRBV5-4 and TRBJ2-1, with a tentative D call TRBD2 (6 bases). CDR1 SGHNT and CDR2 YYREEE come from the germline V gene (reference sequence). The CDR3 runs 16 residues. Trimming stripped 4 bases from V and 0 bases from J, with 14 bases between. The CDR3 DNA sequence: TGTGCCAGCAGCCCGTCGGGGGTTTACTCCTACAATGAGCAGTTCTTC. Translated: CASSPSGVYSYNEQFF.

This CDR3 is CASSRGTSSDEQFF. The CDR3 nucleotides are TGTGCCAGCAGCCGCGGGACTAGTAGCGATGAGCAGTTCTTC. The rearrangement links TRBV7-2 to TRBJ2-1, with 8 bases that match TRBD2. This CDR3 region has 14 residues. V dropped 5 bases and J dropped 8; count of bases not matched to a gene: 8. Germline CDR1 is SGHTA and CDR2 is FQGNSA.

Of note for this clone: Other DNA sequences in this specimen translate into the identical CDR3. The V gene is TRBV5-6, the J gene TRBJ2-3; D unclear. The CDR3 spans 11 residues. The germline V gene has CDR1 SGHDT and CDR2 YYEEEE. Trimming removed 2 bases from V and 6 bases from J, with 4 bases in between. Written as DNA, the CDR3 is TGTGCCAGCAGCTTCGGGGATACGCAGTATTTT. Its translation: CASSFGDTQYF.

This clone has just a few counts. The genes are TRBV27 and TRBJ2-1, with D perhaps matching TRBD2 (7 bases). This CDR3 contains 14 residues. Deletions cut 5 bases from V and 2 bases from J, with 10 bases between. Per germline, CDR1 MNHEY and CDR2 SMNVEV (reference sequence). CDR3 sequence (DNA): TGTGCCAGCAGTAGGGGGGGCACCTACAATGAGCAGTTCTTC. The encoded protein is CASSRGGTYNEQFF.

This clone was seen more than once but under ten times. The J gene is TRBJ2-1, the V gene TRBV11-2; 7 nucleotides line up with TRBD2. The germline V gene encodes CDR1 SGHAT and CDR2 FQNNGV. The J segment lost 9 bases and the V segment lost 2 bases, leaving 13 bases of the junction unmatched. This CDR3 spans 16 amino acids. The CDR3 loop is CASSLISGGGGGEQFF. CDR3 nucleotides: TGTGCCAGCAGCTTAATTTCGGGAGGTGGGGGGGGTGAGCAGTTCTTC.

The CDR3 DNA sequence: TGTGCCAGCAAGGCGGACCAAGAGACCCAGTACTTC. As protein: CASKADQETQYF. The V call is TRBV2, the J call TRBJ2-5; unclear D gene. V was cut by 7 bases and J by 0 bases, with 6 bases left in between. The CDR3 has 12 amino acids. CDR1 is SNHLY and CDR2 is FYNNEI in the germline V gene. The whole variable domain, filled in from reference TRBV2 and TRBJ2-5, reads EPEVTQTPSHQVTQMGQEVILRCVPISNHLYFYWYRQILGQKVEFLVSFYNNEISEKSEIFDDQFSVERPDGSNFTLKIRSTKLEDSAMYFCASKADQETQYFGPGTRLLVL.

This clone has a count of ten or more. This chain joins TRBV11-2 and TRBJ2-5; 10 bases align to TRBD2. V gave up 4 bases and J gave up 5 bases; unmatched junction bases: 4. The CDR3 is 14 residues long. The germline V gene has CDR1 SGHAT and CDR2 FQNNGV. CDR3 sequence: CASSSTAGGETQYF. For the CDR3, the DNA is TGTGCCAGCAGCTCCACAGCGGGGGGGGAGACCCAGTACTTC.

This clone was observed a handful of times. The CDR3 is CASSLSYKQGAATDTQYF. The CDR3 DNA is TGCGCCAGCAGCCTCTCTTATAAACAGGGGGCGGCCACAGATACGCAGTATTTT. The genes are TRBV4-3 and TRBJ2-3; TRBD1 aligns across 9 bases. The germline CDR1 and CDR2 sequences are LGHNA and YSLEER. The CDR3 contains 18 residues. The V segment lost 4 bases and the J segment 2 bases; nucleotides outside the gene matches: 13.

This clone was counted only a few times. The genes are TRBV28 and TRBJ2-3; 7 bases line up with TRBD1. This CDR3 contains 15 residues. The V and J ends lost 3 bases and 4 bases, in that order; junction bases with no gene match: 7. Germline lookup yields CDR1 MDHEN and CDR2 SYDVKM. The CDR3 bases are TGTGCCAGCAGTTTCAGGGCAGGGGGTGCAGATACGCAGTATTTT. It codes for CASSFRAGGADTQYF.

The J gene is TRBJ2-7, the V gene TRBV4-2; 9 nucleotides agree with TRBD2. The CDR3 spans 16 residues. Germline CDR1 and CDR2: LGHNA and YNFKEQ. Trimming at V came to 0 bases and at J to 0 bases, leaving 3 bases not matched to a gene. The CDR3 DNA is TGTGCCAGCAGCCAAGATCTGGGACTAGCCTCCTACGAGCAGTACTTC. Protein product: CASSQDLGLASYEQYF.

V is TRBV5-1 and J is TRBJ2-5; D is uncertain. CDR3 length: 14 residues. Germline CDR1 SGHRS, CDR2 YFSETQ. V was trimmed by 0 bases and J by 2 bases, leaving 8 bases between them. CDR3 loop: CASSLGNEQETQYF. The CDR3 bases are TGCGCCAGCAGCTTGGGTAACGAGCAAGAGACCCAGTACTTC.

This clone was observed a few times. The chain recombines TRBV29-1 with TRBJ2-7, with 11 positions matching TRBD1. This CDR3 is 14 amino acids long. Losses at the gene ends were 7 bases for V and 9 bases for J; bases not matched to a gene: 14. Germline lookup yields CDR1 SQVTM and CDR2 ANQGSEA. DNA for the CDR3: TGCAGCGCTCTATCTCCGGGACAGGGGGAAGGGCAGTACTTC. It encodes CSALSPGQGEGQYF.

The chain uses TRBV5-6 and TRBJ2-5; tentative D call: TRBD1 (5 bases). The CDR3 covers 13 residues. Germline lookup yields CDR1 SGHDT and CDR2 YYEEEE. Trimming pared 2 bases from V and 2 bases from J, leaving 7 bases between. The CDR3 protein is CASSFQGQETQYF. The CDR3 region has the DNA TGTGCCAGCAGCTTCCAGGGACAAGAGACCCAGTACTTC.

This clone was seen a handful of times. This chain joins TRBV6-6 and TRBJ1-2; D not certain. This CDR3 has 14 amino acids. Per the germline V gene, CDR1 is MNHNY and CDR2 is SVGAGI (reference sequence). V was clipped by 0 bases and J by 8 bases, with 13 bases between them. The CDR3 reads CASSYSDPAGGYTF. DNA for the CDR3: TGTGCCAGCAGTTACTCCGACCCAGCGGGAGGCTACACCTTC.

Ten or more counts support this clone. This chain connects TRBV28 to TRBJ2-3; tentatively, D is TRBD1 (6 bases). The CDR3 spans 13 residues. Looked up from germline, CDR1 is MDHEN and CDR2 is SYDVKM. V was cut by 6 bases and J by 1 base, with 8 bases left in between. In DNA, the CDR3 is TGTGCCAGCAGCTCAGGGGGCACAGATACGCAGTATTTT. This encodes CASSSGGTDTQYF.